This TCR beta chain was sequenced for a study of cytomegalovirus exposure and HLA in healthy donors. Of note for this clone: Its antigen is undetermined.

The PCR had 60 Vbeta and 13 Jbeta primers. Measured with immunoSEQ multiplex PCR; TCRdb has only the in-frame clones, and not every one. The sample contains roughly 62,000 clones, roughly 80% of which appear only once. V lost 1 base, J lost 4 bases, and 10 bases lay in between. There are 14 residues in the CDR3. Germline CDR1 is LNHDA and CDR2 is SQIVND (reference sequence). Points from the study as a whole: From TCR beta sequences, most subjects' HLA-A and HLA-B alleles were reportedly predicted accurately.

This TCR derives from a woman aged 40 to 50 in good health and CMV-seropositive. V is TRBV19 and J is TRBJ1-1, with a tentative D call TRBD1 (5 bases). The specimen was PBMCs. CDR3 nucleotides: TGTGCCAGTAGTATAGGGCGGGGGACCACTGAAGCTTTCTTT. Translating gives CASSIGRGTTEAFF.